The source of this T cell receptor (beta chain) is a study of beta chain features in type 1 diabetes. The study, taken as a whole, reports: The naive, central memory and Treg TCRB repertoires of patients appeared to be more similar to one another than those of healthy donors. Patients with Type 1 diabetes showed moderately but significantly shorter TCRB CDR3s in all four CD4+ subsets. A pattern of fewer insertions and more deletions at VDJ junctions was seen in type 1 diabetes patients.

The entirety of the isolated RNA underwent reverse transcription, so expressed TCRB transcripts were sequenced. Sequencing used immunoSEQ multiplex PCR; TCRdb keeps in-frame clones, though not all of them. This repertoire shows nearly 700,000 clones, 13% found once; its top ten account for 0.022%. CD45RO/CCR7/CD25/CD127/CD95/CD27 separated CD4+ naive, central memory, regulatory and stem cell-like memory cells by sorting. Remarks on this clone: Its specificity is unknown.

Sequenced material: naive CD4+ T cells from blood. This clonotype was obtained from a man between 18 and 29 years old with type 1 diabetes.

The CDR3: CASSEAPGQLLYEQYF. The CDR3 nucleotides read TGTGCCAGCAGTGAAGCCCCGGGGCAGTTGTTGTACGAGCAGTACTTC. V is TRBV6-1 and J is TRBJ2-7; D may correspond to TRBD1 or TRBD2 (5 bases each). Looked up from germline, CDR1 is MNHNS and CDR2 is SASEGT. The CDR3 extends over 16 amino acids. Trimming removed 0 bases at V and 4 bases at J, with 16 bases between.